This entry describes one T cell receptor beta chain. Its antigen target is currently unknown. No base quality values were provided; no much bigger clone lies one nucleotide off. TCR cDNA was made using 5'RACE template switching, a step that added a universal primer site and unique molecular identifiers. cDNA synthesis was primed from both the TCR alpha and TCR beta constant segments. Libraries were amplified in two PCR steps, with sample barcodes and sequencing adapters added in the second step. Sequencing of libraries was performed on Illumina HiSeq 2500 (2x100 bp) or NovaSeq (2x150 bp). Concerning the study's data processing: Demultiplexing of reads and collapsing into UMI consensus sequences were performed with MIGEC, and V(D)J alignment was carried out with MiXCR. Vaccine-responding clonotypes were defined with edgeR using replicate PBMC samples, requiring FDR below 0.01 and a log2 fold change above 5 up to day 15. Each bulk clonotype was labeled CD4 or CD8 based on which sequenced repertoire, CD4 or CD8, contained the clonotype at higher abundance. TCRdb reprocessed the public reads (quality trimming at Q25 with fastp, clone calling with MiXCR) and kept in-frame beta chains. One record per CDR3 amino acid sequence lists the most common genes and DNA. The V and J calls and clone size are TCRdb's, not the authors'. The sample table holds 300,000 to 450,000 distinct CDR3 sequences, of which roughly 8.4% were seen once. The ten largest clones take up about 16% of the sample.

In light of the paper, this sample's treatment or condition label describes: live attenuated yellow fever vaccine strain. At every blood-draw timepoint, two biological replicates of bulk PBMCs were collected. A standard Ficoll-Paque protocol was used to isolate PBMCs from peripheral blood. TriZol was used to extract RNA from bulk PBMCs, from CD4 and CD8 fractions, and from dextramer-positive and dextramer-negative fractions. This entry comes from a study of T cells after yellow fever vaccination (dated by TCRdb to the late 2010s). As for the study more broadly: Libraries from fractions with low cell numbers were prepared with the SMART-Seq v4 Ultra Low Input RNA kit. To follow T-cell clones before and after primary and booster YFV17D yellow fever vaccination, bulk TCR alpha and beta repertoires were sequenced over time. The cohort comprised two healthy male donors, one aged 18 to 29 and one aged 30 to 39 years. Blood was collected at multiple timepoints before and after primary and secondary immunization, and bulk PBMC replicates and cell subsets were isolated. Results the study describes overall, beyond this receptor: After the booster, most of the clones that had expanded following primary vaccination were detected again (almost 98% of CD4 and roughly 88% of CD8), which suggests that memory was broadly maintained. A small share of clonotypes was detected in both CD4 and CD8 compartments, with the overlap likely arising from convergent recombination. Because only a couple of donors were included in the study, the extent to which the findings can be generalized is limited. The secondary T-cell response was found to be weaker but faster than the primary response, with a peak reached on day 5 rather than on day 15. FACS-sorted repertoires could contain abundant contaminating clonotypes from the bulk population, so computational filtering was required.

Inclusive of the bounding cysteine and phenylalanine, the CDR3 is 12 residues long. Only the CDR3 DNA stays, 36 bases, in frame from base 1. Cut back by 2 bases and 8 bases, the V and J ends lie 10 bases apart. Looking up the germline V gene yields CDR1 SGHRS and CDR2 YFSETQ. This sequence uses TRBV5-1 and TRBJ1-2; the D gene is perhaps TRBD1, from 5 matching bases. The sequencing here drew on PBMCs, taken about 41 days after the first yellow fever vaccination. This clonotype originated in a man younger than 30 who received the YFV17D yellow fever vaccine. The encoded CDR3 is CASSFNSGGYTF. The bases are TGCGCCAGCAGCTTTAACTCAGGGGGCTACACCTTC.